The following is a TCR beta chain sequence with its context. This receptor's antigen is unknown. A junction end diverges from the germline sequence, so it may reflect a read error. The source of the sample is a study of cytomegalovirus exposure and HLA in healthy donors (dated by TCRdb to 2015 to 2018). Concerning the study at large: According to an earlier analysis of a few hundred of the donors, some 170 million T cells yielded 120 million or so unique TCR beta sequences and about 300 Gb of sequence data. An early release that covered some 640 HLA-typed donors contained 250 to 350 gigabases of sequencing data and roughly 84 million unique TCR sequences. Of the 398 genotyped donors, 65% to 90% fell in the genetic ancestry cluster associated with self-reported Caucasian donors. The study aimed to test whether cataloging public T cell receptors could reveal signatures of past pathogen exposure. Using immunosequencing, the study profiled T cell repertoires from fewer than 850 subjects and related those repertoires to cytomegalovirus serostatus. Besides the first cohort of approximately 710 subjects, a separate validation cohort made up of around 120 different subjects was used. To predict cytomegalovirus infection status, the study brought together high-throughput TCR immunosequencing, statistical association of individual TCRs with disease status, and machine learning. A later analysis re-examined previously published TCR beta repertoires from about 700 donors and added high-resolution HLA genotyping to investigate patterns of TCR occurrence. Rather than drawing on any new phenotypic data, the later analysis identified candidate immune exposures from TCR beta sequences and the way those sequences occurred across donors. In an earlier analysis of more than 550 of the donors, high-throughput TCR beta sequencing was used to judge whether each TCR beta V gene segment behaved as functional or pseudogenic. Donor age, sex, ethnicity and CMV serostatus were compiled alongside the repertoire data. A later genetic analysis used genome-wide SNP genotypes for 398 of the 666 donors, treating that subset as a discovery cohort. All discovery cohort repertoires had been generated using a single sequencing platform. Class I and class II HLA loci were covered by the typing at four-digit resolution. The number of typed donors differed by locus: roughly 620-640 for A, B, C, DRB1 and DQB1; 522 for DQA1; 600 to 610 for DPA1; and around 490 for DPB1. Four to six DR-DQ haplotypes were handled as single units for association and clustering because linkage in the cohort was strong. Across about 370 genotyped donors of the cohort, an average of roughly 250,000 unique TCR beta nucleotide sequences per donor were sequenced, and 15% to 20% of those sequences were non-productive. On the study overall, not on this receptor specifically: In a later analysis, most CMV-associated TCR beta chains were found to appear HLA-restricted, with HLA associations seemingly driven largely by CMV exposure. In vitro tests confirmed that a few of the cytomegalovirus-associated TCR beta chains recognize cytomegalovirus antigens. Because counts were too low, seventeen rarely observed V segments, including chromosome 9 orphons, were excluded from the earlier analysis of some 590 of the donors. When HLA alleles, especially DR and DQ, strongly co-occurred, attributing TCR associations to individual alleles was difficult. Several of the top co-occurrence clusters appeared to be linked to parvovirus B19, influenza, CMV and Epstein-Barr virus, according to a later analysis. A total of roughly 160 TCR beta chains were listed by the study as associated with cytomegalovirus. Because the 87-base-pair reads could not distinguish some IMGT-functional V segments, including TRBV6-2 and TRBV6-3, those segments were excluded. The only immune exposure information available for the cohort was CMV serostatus. The classifier was reported to diagnose cytomegalovirus status with high specificity and sensitivity in both the original and validation cohorts. A further reported finding was that TCR beta sequences accurately predicted the HLA-A and HLA-B alleles for most subjects in the first cohort. The sequencing pipeline was judged likely to have produced a cluster of highly shared sequence variants as a technical artifact. Compared with the 666-donor mean, donors in an Asian-associated ancestry cluster had fewer N-insertions in productive TCRs, according to a later genetic analysis. Roughly uniform sequencing depth across donors was assumed in presence/absence analyses, although this assumption may not hold. In this cohort, only TCR beta chains were sequenced, and detectable features were limited by the absence of alpha or paired-chain data. Most TCR sequences were seen in very few donors, while some public TCRs were found in many individuals. V-gene and J-gene trimming of TCR beta chains was associated with a missense DCLRE1C variant in a later genetic analysis, and the association was replicated in an independent cohort. According to a later analysis, TCR association rates differed among HLA loci, with DRB1 alleles showing the most associated TCRs and HLA-C alleles showing the fewest. A later analysis found that HLA-associated TCR beta chains were more clonally expanded and had lower generation probabilities than equally common non-associated chains. At a false discovery rate of 0.05, a later analysis linked about 16,000 TCR beta sequences to specific HLA alleles. In an earlier analysis of some 500 of the donors, most TCR beta V segments were observed in productive rearrangements about 90% or about 30% of the time, broadly matching IMGT annotations. According to the authors, the approach could potentially be generalized to other disease states and immunological phenotypes. Linkage disequilibrium might explain the correlated functional status among segregating V segments, but an unknown experimental factor could not be excluded. Because some donors lacked HLA typing at each locus, the association tests relied only on the typed subset.

Receptor amplification or capture employed the immunoSEQ multiplex PCR assay. For the multiplex PCR, a mixture combining 60 forward primers for TCR Vbeta segments and 13 reverse primers for TCR Jbeta segments was used. The CDR3 region of rearranged TCR beta genes was amplified from genomic DNA with a multiplex PCR assay. The Illumina HiSeq System was used to sequence the amplified TCR beta libraries as 87-base-pair reads. As for the original processing: A later analysis tallied roughly 80 million unique TCR beta chains across the 700 or so repertoires, and about 12 million of those chains were shared by two or more donors. A nearest-neighbor algorithm error-corrected the raw reads and collapsed the reads into unique sequences, merging closely related sequences to remove PCR and sequencing errors. Alignment of CDR3 sequences to IMGT reference sequences was used to assign V, D and J gene segments. Each retained sequence needed at least a six-nucleotide match to both a V gene segment and a J gene segment. A rearrangement was called productive if the CDR3 had no stop codons and remained in frame with V and J, and every other rearrangement was called non-productive. CDR3 was defined according to IMGT convention as the region running from the second conserved V-encoded cysteine to the conserved J-encoded phenylalanine. Sequences without an unambiguous match to a single V gene segment were excluded from the earlier analysis of 450 to 650 of the donors. In an earlier analysis of about 590 of the donors, a V segment was called functional when productive rearrangements were above 56.7%, and segregating when the standard deviation between donors exceeded 5%. To diagnose cytomegalovirus status from the catalog of TCR beta chain sequences, a statistical classification framework was built. A later analysis assigned V and J genes by comparing TCR nucleotide sequences with IMGT/GENE-DB human TR gene sequences. In a later analysis, CDR3 sequences and most-parsimonious VDJ recombination scenarios were assigned using the TCRdist pipeline. In a later analysis, each TCR beta chain was defined by its CDR3 amino acid sequence together with its V-gene family, and reads lacking a unique V-gene family were excluded. To address suspected cross-contamination and a sequencing artifact, a later analysis removed 592 highly shared, low-generation-probability nucleotide sequences. In a later analysis, a clonal expansion index for each public chain was calculated from normalized within-repertoire ranks of inferred template counts. A later analysis computed generation probabilities with a VDJ recombination model fitted to out-of-frame rearrangements, and checked the results against IGoR. Hypergeometric tests were used in a later analysis to score TCR-TCR, TCR-HLA and TCR-CMV co-occurrence, with a repertoire-size bias correction applied to the TCR pairs. False discovery rates were estimated in a later analysis by permuting HLA or CMV assignments 20 times. In a later analysis, co-occurring TCRs were grouped using DBSCAN, with TCRdist sequence similarity added in when clustering inside HLA-allele-positive subsets. Repertoires with fewer than 30,000 or more than 120,000 public chains, plus five repertoires with anomalous nucleotide sharing, were excluded from co-occurrence clustering. As stored in TCRdb, this immuneACCESS dataset retains in-frame rearrangements with V and J assigned. A fraction of the clones does not appear; measured against another copy, unresolved V genes explain less than half of the discrepancy, and the remainder lacks a known reason. That table supplies the V and J calls and clone size; D and trimming were determined from the DNA. Within this sample are over 35,000 clones, with around 62% of them counted one time only. The ten top clones hold about 9% of the sample.

CDR3 length: 15 amino acids, cysteine to phenylalanine. Only the CDR3 portion is preserved as DNA: 45 bases, with reading frame beginning at the first base. The germline V gene provides CDR1 MNHEY and CDR2 SVGAGI. The cohort comprised around 700 healthy bone marrow donors. Cohort members were all nominally healthy when sampled, although unrecorded immune exposures were likely present. CMV serostatus was positive for 289 and negative for about half of the roughly 700 cohort members, and was not recorded for this donor. Each donor provided a peripheral blood sample, and peripheral blood mononuclear cells were used for TCR beta sequencing. The Qiagen DNeasy Blood Extraction Kit was used to extract genomic DNA from the blood cell samples.

The receptor was derived from a human donor in good health. The chain joins TRBV6-5 to TRBJ1-6; matching of 5 bases hints at TRBD1 as the D gene. Sequenced sample: PBMCs. The sequenced DNA: TGTGCCAGCAGGTACTCGGCGGGGGTCCCTTCACCCCTCCACTTT. This codes for CASRYSAGVPSPLHF.